This TCR beta chain was recovered during a study of human T cells and chemical hapten exposure. The time point was: pre-sensitization, week 0. Treatment in this sample: therapeutic diphenylcyclopropenone sensitization with weekly scalp DPC. This clonotype was seen repeatedly, ten times or more. TCRdb called the RACE reads again in MiXCR, with one record for every CDR3 protein. The sample includes 55,000 to 75,000 distinct CDR3 sequences, around 7% of them seen just once. J lost 2 bases, V lost 4 bases, and 8 bases had no gene match. The CDR3 length is 17 residues. This sequence joins TRBV12-3 or TRBV12-4 and TRBJ2-3; TRBD2 aligns across 11 bases. This sequence was found in a woman between 25 and 40 years old with alopecia areata. Some clones in this sample may be carry-over from other donors' samples. The material sequenced was whole blood, taken in connection with sensitization to the hapten diphenylcyclopropenone (DPC). The CDR3 here is CASSSFRLAGITDTQYF. The CDR3, as DNA: TGTGCCAGCAGTTCCTTCCGACTAGCGGGGATCACAGATACGCAGTATTTT.